This T cell receptor beta chain was obtained from a study of control samples from healthy donors and cancer patients. Profiled with immunoSEQ multiplex PCR; TCRdb holds only in-frame clones, not every one. The repertoire includes 200,000 to 250,000 clones, around 94% of them detected once, and about 1.6% sits in the top ten. Germline V gene sequence: CDR1 LNHDA, CDR2 SQIVND (reference sequence). The CDR3 consists of 16 residues. V was shortened by 6 bases and J by 8 bases, with 20 bases between the two germline ends. The sequencing sample was made of blood. The clonotype was recovered from a man aged 50 to 59 in good health. The chain has TRBV19 and TRBJ1-6, with a tentative D call TRBD1 (6 bases). For the CDR3, the DNA is TGTGCCAGTAGCCAGCTACAGGGACGCGGGGATTCACCCCTCCACTTT. Translating gives CASSQLQGRGDSPLHF.